The 28 T cell receptor beta chains presented below share a single source sample, sequenced in a study of T cells expressing NK-cell markers. From its re-call of the 5' RACE reads, TCRdb lists each CDR3 protein once, without DNA. This repertoire comprises around 380,000 distinct CDR3 sequences; its ten largest clones make up about 10%. The sample comprised blood T cells: a sorted CD56 or NKG2C T cell subset, CD4+ or CD8+ T cells, or bulk PBMC T cells (not recorded which). These receptors came from a woman in her forties or fifties in good health.

CDR3 sequence reads: CSAKTSGRAHVKFF. This chain joins TRBV20-1 and TRBJ2-1; there is no DNA to check the TCRdb D call of TRBD2. The CDR3 is made up of 14 amino acids. Germline CDR1 reads DFQATT; CDR2 reads SNEGSKA (reference sequence).

V is TRBV2 and J is TRBJ1-5. Germline CDR1 is SNHLY and CDR2 is FYNNEI. CDR3 length: 15 residues. CDR3 amino acids: CASSEGESPNQPQHF. Full variable domain (rest looked up from reference TRBV2 and TRBJ1-5): EPEVTQTPSHQVTQMGQEVILRCVPISNHLYFYWYRQILGQKVEFLVSFYNNEISEKSEIFDDQFSVERPDGSNFTLKIRSTKLEDSAMYFCASSEGESPNQPQHFGDGTRLSIL.

This chain connects TRBV6-2 or TRBV6-3 to TRBJ2-2; checking the TCRdb D call of TRBD1 is not possible without DNA. Looked up from germline, CDR1 is MNHEY and CDR2 is SVGEGT. This CDR3 contains 13 residues. CDR3 loop: CASSYIPFRELFF.

This rearrangement joins TRBV19 to TRBJ1-6. The CDR3 spans 11 residues. CDR1 is LNHDA and CDR2 is SQIVND in the germline V gene (reference sequence). The CDR3 reads CASSDGRPLHF.

The rearrangement uses TRBV19 and TRBJ1-3. Germline-derived CDR1 and CDR2 are LNHDA and SQIVND (reference sequence). This CDR3 is 15 amino acids long. The CDR3 loop is CASSRGKPSGNTIYF. Supplemented by reference TRBV19 and TRBJ1-3, the full variable domain reads DGGITQSPKYLFRKEGQNVTLSCEQNLNHDAMYWYRQDPGQGLRLIYYSQIVNDFQKGDIAEGYSVSREKKESFPLTVTSAQKNPTAFYLCASSRGKPSGNTIYFGEGSWLTVV.

The V gene is TRBV7-2, the J gene TRBJ2-2. Germline V gene sequence: CDR1 SGHTA, CDR2 FQGNSA. CDR3 size: 16 residues. The CDR3 here is CASRPGDYSNTGELFF.

The genes are TRBV20-1 and TRBJ2-1. The CDR3 consists of 12 residues. The germline CDR1 and CDR2 sequences are DFQATT and SNEGSKA (reference sequence). The CDR3 protein is CSASAVSNEQFF.

The chain joins TRBV29-1 to TRBJ2-3; TCRdb selects TRBD2, and the lack of DNA leaves this call unchecked. Germline V lookup: CDR1 SQVTM, CDR2 ANQGSEA. CDR3 length: 15 amino acids. The CDR3 sequence: CSGSTRLANTDTQYF.

The chain is built from TRBV29-1 and TRBJ2-5. From germline, CDR1 is SQVTM and CDR2 ANQGSEA. This CDR3 region has 12 residues. CDR3: CSVEVPGETQYF.

V is TRBV3-1 and J is TRBJ2-1; absent DNA, TCRdb's TRBD2 call cannot be checked. This CDR3 is 15 amino acids long. Germline lookup yields CDR1 LGHDT and CDR2 YNNKEL (reference sequence). CDR3: CASSQPSGSLNEQFF.

The chain is built from TRBV5-1 and TRBJ2-2; TCRdb's D call, TRBD2, is unchecked because there is no DNA. Germline CDR1 is SGHRS and CDR2 is YFSETQ. The CDR3 extends over 14 amino acids. This CDR3 reads CASRTSGTTGELFF.

The chain joins TRBV20-1 to TRBJ1-2; TCRdb designates TRBD1, a call that cannot be tested without DNA. The CDR3 has 13 residues. CDR1 DFQATT and CDR2 SNEGSKA come from the germline V gene (reference sequence). The CDR3 sequence is CSARDRVGYGYTF.

V and J are TRBV3-1 and TRBJ2-1. Germline V gene data show CDR1 as LGHDT and CDR2 as YNNKEL (reference sequence). The length of the CDR3 is 13 residues. The chain's CDR3 is CATPGDSYNEQFF.

The V gene is TRBV10-3, the J gene TRBJ2-3; TCRdb calls TRBD2, which cannot be checked without DNA. The CDR3 runs to 15 residues. Germline V gene data show CDR1 as ENHRY and CDR2 as SYGVKD. CDR3 sequence: CAISGIAGLLDTQYF.

V is TRBV20-1 and J is TRBJ2-5; no DNA is available, so the TRBD1 call from TCRdb remains unchecked. Germline loops: CDR1 DFQATT, CDR2 SNEGSKA (reference sequence). The CDR3 is made up of 13 amino acids. CDR3: CSARHRGQETQYF.

This chain links TRBV20-1 with TRBJ1-4; TCRdb's D gene call, TRBD1, goes unchecked for lack of DNA. From germline, CDR1 is DFQATT and CDR2 SNEGSKA (reference sequence). The CDR3 is 15 amino acids. The CDR3 protein is CSASREWGEGEKLFF.

The rearrangement uses TRBV3-1 and TRBJ2-1; absent DNA, TCRdb's TRBD1 call cannot be checked. In germline, CDR1 is LGHDT, CDR2 YNNKEL (reference sequence). This CDR3 has 16 residues. CDR3 residues: CASAKISGQGAYEQFF.

The rearrangement uses TRBV14 and TRBJ2-3; TCRdb's D call, TRBD2, is unchecked because there is no DNA. CDR1 is SGHDN, CDR2 FVKESK, per germline. The CDR3 covers 16 residues. CDR3 sequence reads: CASSQVWGVAADTQYF. Full variable domain (rest looked up from reference TRBV14 and TRBJ2-3): EAGVTQFPSHSVIEKGQTVTLRCDPISGHDNLYWYRRVMGKEIKFLLHFVKESKQDESGMPNNRFLAERTGGTYSTLKVQPAELEDSGVYFCASSQVWGVAADTQYFGPGTRLTVL.

J is TRBJ2-1 and V is TRBV11-3. This CDR3 region has 14 residues. The germline gives CDR1 SGHNT, CDR2 YENEEA. CDR3 sequence reads: CASSLGFRDNEQFF.

This chain uses TRBV7-6 with TRBJ2-5; lacking DNA, the TRBD1 call made by TCRdb goes unchecked. The CDR3 extends over 18 amino acids. Germline V gives CDR1 SGHVS, CDR2 FNYEAQ. The CDR3 sequence: CASSFPVRGSNVGETQYF.

The chain joins TRBV20-1 to TRBJ2-4; the TCRdb D gene call, TRBD1, has no DNA to confirm it. The CDR3 covers 13 residues. Germline V gene lookup returns CDR1 DFQATT and CDR2 SNEGSKA (reference sequence). The CDR3 spells CSARGQGRDIQYF.

J is TRBJ2-7 and V is TRBV30; TCRdb's D gene call, TRBD1, goes unchecked for lack of DNA. CDR1 and CDR2 from the germline V gene are GTSNPN and SVGIG (reference sequence). The CDR3 covers 14 residues. The CDR3 here is CAWSDQDRGHEQYF.

CDR3 residues: CASSHPTSGRYTGELFF. The V call is TRBV14, the J call TRBJ2-2; no DNA is available, so the TRBD2 call from TCRdb remains unchecked. This CDR3 is built from 17 residues. CDR1 and CDR2 from the germline V gene are SGHDN and FVKESK. Based on the CDR3 plus reference TRBV14 and TRBJ2-2, the full variable domain is EAGVTQFPSHSVIEKGQTVTLRCDPISGHDNLYWYRRVMGKEIKFLLHFVKESKQDESGMPNNRFLAERTGGTYSTLKVQPAELEDSGVYFCASSHPTSGRYTGELFFGEGSRLTVL.

V usage is TRBV28 and J usage is TRBJ2-5; TCRdb picks TRBD1, but there is no DNA to check that call. CDR1 and CDR2 from the germline V gene are MDHEN and SYDVKM. This CDR3 has 12 residues. CDR3 amino acids: CASGTGRETQYF.

The chain links TRBV28 to TRBJ2-2. Per the germline V gene, CDR1 is MDHEN and CDR2 is SYDVKM. The CDR3 has 13 amino acids. The CDR3 is CASRATRNGELFF. Supplemented by reference TRBV28 and TRBJ2-2, the full variable domain reads DVKVTQSSRYLVKRTGEKVFLECVQDMDHENMFWYRQDPGLGLRLIYFSYDVKMKEKGDIPEGYSVSREKKERFSLILESASTNQTSMYLCASRATRNGELFFGEGSRLTVL.

V and J are TRBV7-8 and TRBJ2-1; TCRdb's D call of TRBD2 is untestable without DNA. The CDR3 extends over 16 amino acids. In germline, CDR1 is SGHVS, CDR2 FQNEAQ. The CDR3 reads CASSSGIREGSNEQFF.

The J gene is TRBJ2-1, the V gene TRBV5-1; the D call of TRBD2 rests on TCRdb alone, since no DNA is present to check it. Germline V lookup: CDR1 SGHRS, CDR2 YFSETQ. This CDR3 has 19 residues. CDR3 region: CASSLAGSRASGRKNEQFF. The full variable domain, rest sourced from reference TRBV5-1 and TRBJ2-1, is KAGVTQTPRYLIKTRGQQVTLSCSPISGHRSVSWYQQTPGQGLQFLFEYFSETQRNKGNFPGRFSGRQFSNSRSEMNVSTLELGDSALYLCASSLAGSRASGRKNEQFFGPGTRLTVL.

The V gene is TRBV9, the J gene TRBJ2-7. The CDR3 runs to 14 residues. Germline CDR1 and CDR2: SGDLS and YYNGEE. The CDR3: CASSVRPVSYEQYF. The entire variable domain, with the rest obtained from reference TRBV9 and TRBJ2-7, is as follows: DSGVTQTPKHLITATGQRVTLRCSPRSGDLSVYWYQQSLDQGLQFLIQYYNGEERAKGNILERFSAQQFPDLHSELNLSSLELGDSALYFCASSVRPVSYEQYFGPGTRLTVT.